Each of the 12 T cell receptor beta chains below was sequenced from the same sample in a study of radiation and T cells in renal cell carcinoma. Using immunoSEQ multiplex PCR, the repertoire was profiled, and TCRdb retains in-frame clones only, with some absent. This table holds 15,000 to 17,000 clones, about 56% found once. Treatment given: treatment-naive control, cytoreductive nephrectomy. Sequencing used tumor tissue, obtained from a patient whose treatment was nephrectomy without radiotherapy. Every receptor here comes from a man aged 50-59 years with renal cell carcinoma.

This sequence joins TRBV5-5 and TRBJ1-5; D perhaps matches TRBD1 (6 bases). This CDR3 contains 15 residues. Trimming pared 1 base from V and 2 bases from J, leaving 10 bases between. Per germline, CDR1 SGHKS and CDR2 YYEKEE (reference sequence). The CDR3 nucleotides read TGTGCCAGCAGCTTGCGGGGGGCTGGCAATCAGCCCCAGCATTTT. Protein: CASSLRGAGNQPQHF.

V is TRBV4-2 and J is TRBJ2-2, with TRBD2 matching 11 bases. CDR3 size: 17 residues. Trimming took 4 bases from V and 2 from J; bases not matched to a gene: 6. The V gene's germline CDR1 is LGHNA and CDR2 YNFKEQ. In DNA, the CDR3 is TGTGCCAGCAGCCCGTCTAGCGGGGGGTATAACACCGGGGAGCTGTTTTTT. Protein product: CASSPSSGGYNTGELFF.

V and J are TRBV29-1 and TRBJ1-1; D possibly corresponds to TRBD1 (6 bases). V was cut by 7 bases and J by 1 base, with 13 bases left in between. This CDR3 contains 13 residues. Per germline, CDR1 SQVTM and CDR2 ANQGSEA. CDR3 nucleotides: TGCAGCGCTCAGGGGTGGGAGAACACTGAAGCTTTCTTT. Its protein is CSAQGWENTEAFF.

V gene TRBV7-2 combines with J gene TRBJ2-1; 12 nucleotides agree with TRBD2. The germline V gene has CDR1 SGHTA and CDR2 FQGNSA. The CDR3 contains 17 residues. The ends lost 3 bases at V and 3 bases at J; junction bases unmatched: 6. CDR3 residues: CASSFPLAGGDYNEQFF. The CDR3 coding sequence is TGTGCCAGCAGCTTCCCGCTAGCGGGAGGGGACTACAATGAGCAGTTCTTC.

This chain's CDR3 is CASSDFEGLYNSPLHF. CDR3 coding DNA: TGTGCCAGCAGTGATTTTGAGGGACTGTATAATTCACCCCTCCACTTT. V and J are TRBV2 and TRBJ1-6, with a weak D call TRBD1 (5 bases). Per germline, CDR1 SNHLY and CDR2 FYNNEI. V lost 3 bases and J lost 4, with 13 bases in between. The CDR3 runs to 16 residues.

CDR3 coding DNA: TGCAGCGTTGATCACGGGCAGAGCAATGAGCAGTTCTTC. It yields the protein CSVDHGQSNEQFF. This chain joins TRBV29-1 and TRBJ2-1; D gene ambiguous. The CDR3 runs to 13 residues. Trimming removed 3 bases from V and 6 bases from J, with 12 bases in between. Germline loops: CDR1 SQVTM, CDR2 ANQGSEA.

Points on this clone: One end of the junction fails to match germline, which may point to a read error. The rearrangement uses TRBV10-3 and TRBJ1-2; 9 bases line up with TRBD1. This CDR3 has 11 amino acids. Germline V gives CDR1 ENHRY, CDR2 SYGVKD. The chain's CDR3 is CAISGNRGPAF. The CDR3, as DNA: TGTGCCATCAGTGGCAACAGGGGGCCCGCCTTC.

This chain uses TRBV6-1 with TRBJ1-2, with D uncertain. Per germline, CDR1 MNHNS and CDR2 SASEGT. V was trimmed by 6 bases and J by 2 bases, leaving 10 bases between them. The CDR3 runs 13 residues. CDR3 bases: TGTGCCAGCAGCCGGGCGGGAAACTATGGCTACACCTTC. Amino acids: CASSRAGNYGYTF.

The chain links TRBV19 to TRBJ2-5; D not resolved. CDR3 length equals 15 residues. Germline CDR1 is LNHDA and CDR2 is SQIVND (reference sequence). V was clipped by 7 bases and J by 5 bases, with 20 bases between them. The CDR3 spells CASNNQTWPPETQYF. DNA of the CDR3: TGTGCCAGTAATAATCAGACTTGGCCGCCGGAGACCCAGTACTTC. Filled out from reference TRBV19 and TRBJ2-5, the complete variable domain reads DGGITQSPKYLFRKEGQNVTLSCEQNLNHDAMYWYRQDPGQGLRLIYYSQIVNDFQKGDIAEGYSVSREKKESFPLTVTSAQKNPTAFYLCASNNQTWPPETQYFGPGTRLLVL.

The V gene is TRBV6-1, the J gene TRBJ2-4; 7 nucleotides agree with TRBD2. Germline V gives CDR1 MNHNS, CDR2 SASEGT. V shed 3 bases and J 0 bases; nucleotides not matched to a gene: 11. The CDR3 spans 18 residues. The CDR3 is CASSESSGAFLAKNIQYF. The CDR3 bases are TGTGCCAGCAGTGAGTCGAGCGGGGCCTTTCTAGCCAAAAACATTCAGTACTTC.

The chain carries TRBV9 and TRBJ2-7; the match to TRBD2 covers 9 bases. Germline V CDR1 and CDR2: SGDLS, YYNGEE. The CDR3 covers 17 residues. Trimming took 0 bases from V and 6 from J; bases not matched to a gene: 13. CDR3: CASSVGSSGAPTGEQYF. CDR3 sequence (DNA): TGTGCCAGCAGCGTAGGTTCTAGCGGGGCTCCTACTGGCGAGCAGTACTTC.

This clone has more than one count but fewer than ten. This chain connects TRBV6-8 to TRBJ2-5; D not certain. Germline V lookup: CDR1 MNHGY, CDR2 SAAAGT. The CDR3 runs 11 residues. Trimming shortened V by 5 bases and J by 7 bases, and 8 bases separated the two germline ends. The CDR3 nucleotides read TGTGCCAGCAGTGCCACCGGGACCCAGTACTTC. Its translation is CASSATGTQYF.